Following are 21 T cell receptor beta chains from one sample sequenced in a study of T-cell reconstitution after alpha-beta-depleted transplantation in children. As it was prepared, the TCRbeta library received unique molecular identifiers. Via MiXCR, TCRdb re-called the PCR reads, giving one row per CDR3 protein. The sample lists around 700,000 distinct CDR3 sequences; around 13% were seen once. This sample comprised PBMCs, obtained before TCRalphabeta/CD19-depleted stem cell transplant. The receptors were sampled from a girl aged 2-9 years with congenital amegakaryocytic thrombocytopenia, due to receive a stem cell transplant.

This clonotype has a count of ten or more. The rearrangement uses TRBV7-8 and TRBJ2-7; D is undetermined. This CDR3 is built from 15 residues. V gave up 3 bases and J gave up 0 bases, with 12 bases separating them. CDR1 and CDR2 (germline): SGHVS, FQNEAQ. CDR3 sequence: CASSFDRDLSYEQYF. In nucleotides, the CDR3 is TGTGCCAGCAGCTTTGATCGCGACCTCTCCTACGAGCAGTACTTC.

This clonotype was seen a handful of times. The chain has TRBV3-1 and TRBJ1-6; 7 nucleotides line up with TRBD1. The V gene's germline CDR1 is LGHDT and CDR2 YNNKEL (reference sequence). The CDR3 spans 15 residues. With 1 base clipped from V and 8 bases from J, the junction kept 5 bases outside the gene matches. In DNA form, the CDR3 reads TGTGCCAGCAGCCAAGTAGCTCAGGGGGATTCACCCCTCCACTTT. Protein product: CASSQVAQGDSPLHF. The full variable domain, in which reference TRBV3-1 and TRBJ1-6 provide the parts outside the CDR3, is DTAVSQTPKYLVTQMGNDKSIKCEQNLGHDTMYWYKQDSKKFLKIMFSYNNKELIINETVPNRFSPKSPDKAHLNLHINSLELGDSAVYFCASSQVAQGDSPLHFGNGTRLTVT.

This clonotype was counted only a few times. V gene TRBV7-7 combines with J gene TRBJ2-1, with 9 bases that match TRBD2. The CDR3 consists of 20 residues. CDR1 SSHAT and CDR2 FNYEAQ come from the germline V gene (reference sequence). The V segment lost 5 bases and the J segment 7 bases; nucleotides outside the gene matches: 24. The CDR3 DNA sequence: TGTGCCAGCAGCCCCCGTCTCGAGACTAGCGGTCTCCCCGCTGCGAATGAGCAGTTCTTC. Translation: CASSPRLETSGLPAANEQFF.

This clonotype has more than one count but fewer than ten. The chain joins TRBV3-1 to TRBJ2-3; possible D gene TRBD2, 6 bases. Trimming removed 0 bases from V and 8 bases from J, with 12 bases in between. The CDR3 spans 14 residues. Germline-derived CDR1 and CDR2 are LGHDT and YNNKEL (reference sequence). CDR3 amino acids: CASSQDFGTGTQYF. For the CDR3, the DNA is TGTGCCAGCAGCCAAGATTTCGGGACTGGTACGCAGTATTTT.

This clonotype was found many times. The V gene is TRBV5-6, the J gene TRBJ2-2; 10 bases line up with TRBD2. This CDR3 is built from 16 residues. From germline, CDR1 is SGHDT and CDR2 YYEEEE. The V segment lost 5 bases and the J segment 2 bases; nucleotides outside the gene matches: 6. In DNA form, the CDR3 reads TGTGCCAGCAGACCGGGACTAGCGTACAACACCGGGGAGCTGTTTTTT. Protein: CASRPGLAYNTGELFF.

This sequence joins TRBV29-1 and TRBJ1-1; D gene uncertain. This CDR3 is 13 amino acids long. The ends were cut back, 2 bases at V and 1 base at J, with 8 bases in the middle. CDR1 is SQVTM and CDR2 is ANQGSEA in the germline V gene. The CDR3 nucleotides are TGCAGCGTTGAATCAAGGGCGAACACTGAAGCTTTCTTT. Residues: CSVESRANTEAFF.

There are a few counts of this clonotype. The genes are TRBV20-1 and TRBJ1-2; D possibly corresponds to TRBD1 (5 bases). The V end lost 4 bases, the J end lost 8 bases, and 17 bases lay between the germline ends. The germline CDR1 and CDR2 sequences are DFQATT and SNEGSKA (reference sequence). The CDR3 loop spans 13 amino acids. The CDR3 reads CSATRSGLEGYTF. DNA for the CDR3: TGCAGTGCTACTAGATCGGGGCTGGAAGGCTACACCTTC.

This clonotype was counted ten times or more. The chain links TRBV5-1 to TRBJ2-1; tentatively, D is TRBD2 (6 bases). Germline-derived CDR1 and CDR2 are SGHRS and YFSETQ. V gave up 4 bases and J gave up 7 bases, with 21 bases separating them. The CDR3 covers 16 residues. The CDR3 protein is CASSTGTANRGNEQFF. For the CDR3, the DNA is TGCGCCAGCAGCACCGGGACTGCCAACCGGGGGAATGAGCAGTTCTTC.

This clonotype was found many times. CDR3 in amino acids: CASSPLGGTPNEQFF. The CDR3 nucleotides read TGTGCCAGCAGCCCTCTCGGAGGGACACCGAATGAGCAGTTCTTC. V gene TRBV7-2 combines with J gene TRBJ2-1; D possibly uses TRBD1 or TRBD2 (6 bases each). The germline gives CDR1 SGHTA, CDR2 FQGNSA. The germline V and J ends were trimmed by 5 bases and 7 bases, with 18 bases remaining between them. This CDR3 region has 15 residues.

This chain joins TRBV12-3 or TRBV12-4 and TRBJ2-2; 9 positions agree with TRBD1. V was clipped by 5 bases and J by 6 bases; unmatched bases: 7. This CDR3 has 15 amino acids. CDR3 in amino acids: CASSRGQGGPGELFF. The CDR3 DNA reads as TGTGCCAGCAGTAGGGGACAGGGAGGTCCCGGGGAGCTGTTTTTT.

The chain links TRBV10-3 to TRBJ1-5, with a possible D match to TRBD1 (6 bases). Germline V gene lookup returns CDR1 ENHRY and CDR2 SYGVKD. Trimming removed 3 bases from V and 1 base from J, with 13 bases in between. This CDR3 has 16 amino acids. The chain's CDR3 is CAISDGGALSNQPQHF. CDR3 in DNA: TGTGCCATCAGTGATGGGGGGGCATTGAGCAATCAGCCCCAGCATTTT.

This clonotype was detected many times. The rearrangement links TRBV29-1 to TRBJ2-7, with D perhaps assigned TRBD1 or TRBD2 (6 bases each). Trimming pared 4 bases from V and 6 bases from J, leaving 22 bases between. The CDR3 has 15 residues. The germline CDR1 and CDR2 sequences are SQVTM and ANQGSEA. CDR3 nucleotides: TGCAGCGTTGGAAGGGGGGCTTCCAATAGCGGCGAGCAGTACTTC. Protein: CSVGRGASNSGEQYF.

This clonotype has just a few counts. The chain uses TRBV12-3 or TRBV12-4 and TRBJ1-3; tentatively, D is TRBD1 (5 bases). Trimming removed 6 bases from V and 8 bases from J, with 14 bases in between. The CDR3 has 13 amino acids. CDR3 sequence: CASSPTRGDTIYF. CDR3 nucleotide sequence: TGTGCCAGCAGCCCGACGAGGGGAGACACCATATATTTT.

This sequence joins TRBV20-1 and TRBJ2-1; TRBD2 aligns across 10 bases. J was trimmed by 4 bases and V by 6 bases; bases with no gene match: 12. This CDR3 is 16 amino acids long. CDR1 and CDR2 (germline): DFQATT, SNEGSKA (reference sequence). Here the CDR3 reads CSAKDASGSFYNEQFF. The CDR3 nucleotides read TGCAGTGCAAAGGACGCTAGCGGGAGTTTTTACAATGAGCAGTTCTTC.

This clonotype has at least ten counts. V gene TRBV20-1 combines with J gene TRBJ2-1; 8 positions agree with TRBD2. This CDR3 is built from 12 residues. V was pared by 3 bases and J by 12 bases, with 7 bases of the junction left unmatched. Germline V lookup: CDR1 DFQATT, CDR2 SNEGSKA (reference sequence). The CDR3 reads CSARSLREGQFF. CDR3 sequence (DNA): TGCAGTGCTAGGTCCCTCCGGGAGGGGCAGTTCTTC.

This clonotype was picked up many times. This chain uses TRBV7-2 with TRBJ1-1; possibly TRBD1 for D (5 bases). The CDR3 covers 14 residues. The V and J ends lost 8 bases and 1 base respectively, with 14 bases between them. Germline CDR1 SGHTA, CDR2 FQGNSA. CDR3 residues: CASGEGHANTEAFF. The CDR3 coding sequence is TGTGCCAGCGGGGAAGGACACGCGAACACTGAAGCTTTCTTT. Using reference TRBV7-2 and TRBJ1-1 for the parts outside the CDR3, the full variable domain is GAGVSQSPSNKVTEKGKDVELRCDPISGHTALYWYRQSLGQGLEFLIYFQGNSAPDKSGLPSDRFSAERTGGSVSTLTIQRTQQEDSAVYLCASGEGHANTEAFFGQGTRLTVV.

This clonotype was observed at least ten times. This sequence joins TRBV20-1 and TRBJ2-3; 10 nucleotides match TRBD1. Germline CDR1 reads DFQATT; CDR2 reads SNEGSKA (reference sequence). The CDR3 totals 14 residues. The V and J ends lost 0 bases and 9 bases, in that order; junction bases with no gene match: 6. CDR3 in DNA: TGCAGTGCTAGAGATTTTAGGGACAGGGGAACGCAGTATTTT. This encodes CSARDFRDRGTQYF.

This chain's CDR3 is CASSLGPKRGNQPQHF. The CDR3 nucleotides read TGTGCCAGCAGCTTGGGGCCGAAAAGGGGCAATCAGCCCCAGCATTTT. This rearrangement joins TRBV5-5 to TRBJ1-5, with no clear D. V lost 0 bases and J lost 2, with 12 bases in between. The CDR3 loop spans 16 amino acids. CDR1 and CDR2 (germline): SGHKS, YYEKEE (reference sequence).

This clonotype was counted a few times. This chain links TRBV7-9 with TRBJ2-7, with 12 bases matching TRBD2. The CDR3 contains 15 residues. The V segment lost 5 bases and the J segment 3 bases; nucleotides outside the gene matches: 5. Germline values: CDR1 SEHNR, CDR2 FQNEAQ (reference sequence). Here the CDR3 reads CASSHGLAGFYEQYF. CDR3 nucleotides: TGTGCCAGCAGCCATGGACTAGCGGGATTCTACGAGCAGTACTTC.

Ten or more counts support this clonotype. The chain links TRBV7-3 to TRBJ2-1, with a tentative D call TRBD1 (5 bases). V dropped 0 bases and J dropped 9 bases, with 9 bases sitting between them. The germline gives CDR1 SGHTA, CDR2 FQGTGA. The CDR3 consists of 13 residues. The CDR3 DNA reads TGTGCCAGCAGCTTAACAATTAGGGGTGAGCAGTTCTTC. Residues: CASSLTIRGEQFF.

In its sample, this clonotype was seen many times. CDR3 in DNA: TGTGCCAGCAGCTTATACTTTAGCGGAAGCGGGGATACGCAGTATTTT. Amino acids: CASSLYFSGSGDTQYF. V gene TRBV7-6 combines with J gene TRBJ2-3, with a possible D match to TRBD2 (6 bases). The CDR3 is 16 residues long. CDR1 and CDR2 (germline): SGHVS, FNYEAQ. With 2 bases removed from V and 6 bases from J, the gap between germline ends came to 18 bases.